The clone carrying this T cell receptor beta chain was picked up many times. The antigen remains undetermined. The source of the sample is a study of T cells in Graves' hyperthyroidism and ophthalmopathy. Study outcomes and limitations: Ophthalmopathy was predicted by the model a median of approximately six months ahead of onset.

At least 3 on the Clinical Activity Score was recorded for ophthalmopathy patients, who also had NOSPECS grade at least 4 and duration under 3 months. Exclusion criteria comprised uncontrolled infection, other autoimmune disease, pregnancy or lactation. Each diagnosis was grounded in clinical symptoms, serum thyroxine and TRAb, thyroid ultrasound, and orbital computed tomography. The germline CDR1 and CDR2 sequences are KGHDR and SFDVKD. V dropped 4 bases and J dropped 3; count of bases not matched to a gene: 6. The CDR3 runs to 16 residues. Amplified regions were TCR beta CDR3 sequences from RNA transcripts. With the HTBI primer set, the TCR CDR3 went through a first round of RT-PCR. TCRdb re-called the multiplex PCR reads through MiXCR, storing one row per CDR3 protein. Of over 350,000 distinct CDR3 sequences detected, around 15% appear once; the ten largest clones hold 25% to 30%.

The V gene is TRBV24-1, the J gene TRBJ1-5; 9 positions agree with TRBD1. The receptor was isolated from a man between 45 and 60 years old with Graves' ophthalmopathy. The sequencing input was blood. CDR3 loop: CATSDPGQGDNQPQHF. The CDR3 DNA follows: TGTGCCACCAGTGACCCGGGACAGGGCGACAATCAGCCCCAGCATTTT.